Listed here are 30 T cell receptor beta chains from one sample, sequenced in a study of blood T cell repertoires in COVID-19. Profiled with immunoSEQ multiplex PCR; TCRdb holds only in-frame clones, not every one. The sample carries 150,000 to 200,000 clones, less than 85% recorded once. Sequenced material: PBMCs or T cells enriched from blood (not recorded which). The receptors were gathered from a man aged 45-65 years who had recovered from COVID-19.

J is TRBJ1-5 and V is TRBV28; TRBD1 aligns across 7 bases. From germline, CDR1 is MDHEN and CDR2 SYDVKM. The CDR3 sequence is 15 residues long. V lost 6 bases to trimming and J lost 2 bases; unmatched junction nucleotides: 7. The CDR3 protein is CASRSPTGGNQPQHF. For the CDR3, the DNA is TGTGCCAGCAGGTCACCCACAGGGGGCAATCAGCCCCAGCATTTT.

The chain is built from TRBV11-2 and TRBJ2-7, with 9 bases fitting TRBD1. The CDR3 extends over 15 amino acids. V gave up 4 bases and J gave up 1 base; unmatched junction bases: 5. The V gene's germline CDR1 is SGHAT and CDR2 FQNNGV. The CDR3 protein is CASSSWTGESYEQYF. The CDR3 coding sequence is TGTGCCAGCAGCTCTTGGACAGGGGAGTCCTACGAGCAGTACTTC.

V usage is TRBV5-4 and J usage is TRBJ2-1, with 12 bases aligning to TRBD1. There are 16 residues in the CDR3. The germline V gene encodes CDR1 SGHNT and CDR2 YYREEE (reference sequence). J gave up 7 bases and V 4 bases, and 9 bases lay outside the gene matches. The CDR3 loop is CASSGGQGASGNEQFF. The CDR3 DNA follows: TGTGCCAGCAGCGGGGGACAGGGGGCTTCTGGTAATGAGCAGTTCTTC.

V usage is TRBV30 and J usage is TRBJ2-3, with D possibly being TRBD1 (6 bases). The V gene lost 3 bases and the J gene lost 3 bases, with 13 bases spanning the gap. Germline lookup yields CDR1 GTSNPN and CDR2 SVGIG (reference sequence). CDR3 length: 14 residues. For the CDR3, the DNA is TGTGCCTGGAGGCCTGGGGGCGCGACAGATACGCAGTATTTT. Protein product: CAWRPGGATDTQYF.

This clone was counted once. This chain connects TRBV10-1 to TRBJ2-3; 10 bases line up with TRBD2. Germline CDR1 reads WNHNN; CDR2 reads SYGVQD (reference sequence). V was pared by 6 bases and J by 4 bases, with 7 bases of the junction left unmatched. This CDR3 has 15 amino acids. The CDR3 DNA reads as TGCGCCAGCAGAAAAGCGGGGGGGCGGGCAGATACGCAGTATTTT. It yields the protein CASRKAGGRADTQYF.

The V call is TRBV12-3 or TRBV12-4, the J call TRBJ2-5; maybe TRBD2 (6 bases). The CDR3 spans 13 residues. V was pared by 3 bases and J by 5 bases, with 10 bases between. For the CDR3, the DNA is TGTGCCAGCAGTTTTTCAGGGAGGGAGACCCAGTACTTC. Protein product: CASSFSGRETQYF.

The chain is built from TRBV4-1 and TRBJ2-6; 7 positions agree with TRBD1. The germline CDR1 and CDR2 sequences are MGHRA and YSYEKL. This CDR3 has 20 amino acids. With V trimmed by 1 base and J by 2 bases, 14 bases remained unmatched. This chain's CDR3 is CASSQVPGQRSQTGANVLTF. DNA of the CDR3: TGCGCCAGCAGCCAAGTTCCGGGACAGAGGTCCCAGACTGGGGCCAACGTCCTGACTTTC.

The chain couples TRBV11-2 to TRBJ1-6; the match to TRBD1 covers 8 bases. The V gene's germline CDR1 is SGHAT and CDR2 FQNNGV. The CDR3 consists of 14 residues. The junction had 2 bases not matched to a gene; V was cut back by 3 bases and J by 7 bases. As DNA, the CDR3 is TGTGCCAGCAGCTTGGGGGACAGGAATTCACCCCTCCACTTT. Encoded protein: CASSLGDRNSPLHF.

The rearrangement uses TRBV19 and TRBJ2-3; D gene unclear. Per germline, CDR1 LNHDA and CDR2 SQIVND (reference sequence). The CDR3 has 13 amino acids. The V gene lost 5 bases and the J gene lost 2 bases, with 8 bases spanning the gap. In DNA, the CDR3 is TGTGCCAGTAGTCAGCAGGCCACAGATACGCAGTATTTT. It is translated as CASSQQATDTQYF.

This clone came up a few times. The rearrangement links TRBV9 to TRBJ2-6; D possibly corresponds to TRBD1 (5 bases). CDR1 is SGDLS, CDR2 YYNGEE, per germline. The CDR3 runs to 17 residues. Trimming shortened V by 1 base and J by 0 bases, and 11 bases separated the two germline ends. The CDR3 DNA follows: TGTGCCAGCAGCGTATATCGACAGCCCTCTGGGGCCAACGTCCTGACTTTC. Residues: CASSVYRQPSGANVLTF. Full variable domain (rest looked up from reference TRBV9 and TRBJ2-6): DSGVTQTPKHLITATGQRVTLRCSPRSGDLSVYWYQQSLDQGLQFLIQYYNGEERAKGNILERFSAQQFPDLHSELNLSSLELGDSALYFCASSVYRQPSGANVLTFGAGSRLTVL.

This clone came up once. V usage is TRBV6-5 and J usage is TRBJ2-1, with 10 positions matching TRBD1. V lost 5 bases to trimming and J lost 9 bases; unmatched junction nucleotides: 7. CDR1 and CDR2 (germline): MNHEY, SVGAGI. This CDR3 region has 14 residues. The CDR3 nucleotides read TGTGCCAGCAGTCCCGGGACAGGGGTGGGTGAGCAGTTCTTC. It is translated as CASSPGTGVGEQFF.

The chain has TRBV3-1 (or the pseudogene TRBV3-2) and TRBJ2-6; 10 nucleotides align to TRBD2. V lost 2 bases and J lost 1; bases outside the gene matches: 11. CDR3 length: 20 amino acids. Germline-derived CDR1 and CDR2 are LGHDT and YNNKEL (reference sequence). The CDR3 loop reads CASSQRAGAGGLSGANVLTF. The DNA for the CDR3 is TGTGCCAGCAGCCAAAGGGCCGGAGCGGGGGGGCTTTCTGGGGCCAACGTCCTGACTTTC.

CDR3 coding DNA: TGTGCCAGCCGACAGGGGCACACTGAAGCTTTCTTT. Protein sequence: CASRQGHTEAFF. The chain joins TRBV6-5 to TRBJ1-1, with 8 bases lining up with TRBD1. From germline, CDR1 is MNHEY and CDR2 SVGAGI. The CDR3 sequence is 12 residues long. V was pared by 8 bases and J by 3 bases, with 2 bases of the junction left unmatched.

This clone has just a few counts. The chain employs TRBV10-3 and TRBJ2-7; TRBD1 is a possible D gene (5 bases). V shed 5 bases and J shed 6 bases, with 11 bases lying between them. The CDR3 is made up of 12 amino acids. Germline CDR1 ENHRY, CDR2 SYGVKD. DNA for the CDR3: TGTGCCATCAGTCAAGGGGCAGGCGAGCAGTACTTC. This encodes CAISQGAGEQYF.

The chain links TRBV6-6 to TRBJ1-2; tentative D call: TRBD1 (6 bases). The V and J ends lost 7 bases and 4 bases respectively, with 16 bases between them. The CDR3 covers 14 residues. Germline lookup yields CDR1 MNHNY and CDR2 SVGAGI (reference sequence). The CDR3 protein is CASTTRTAFYGYTF. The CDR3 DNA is TGTGCCAGCACCACCCGGACAGCTTTCTATGGCTACACCTTC.

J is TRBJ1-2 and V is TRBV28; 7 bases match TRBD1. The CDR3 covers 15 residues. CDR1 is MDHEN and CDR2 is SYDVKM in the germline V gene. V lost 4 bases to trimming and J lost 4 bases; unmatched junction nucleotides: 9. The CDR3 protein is CASSSTPGQLYGYTF. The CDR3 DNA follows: TGTGCCAGCAGTTCGACCCCGGGACAGCTCTATGGCTACACCTTC.

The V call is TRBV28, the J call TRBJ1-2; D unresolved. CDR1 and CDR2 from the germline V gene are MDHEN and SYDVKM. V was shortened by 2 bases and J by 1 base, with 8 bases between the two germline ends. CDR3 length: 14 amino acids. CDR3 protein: CASSLGGSNYGYTF. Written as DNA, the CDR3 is TGTGCCAGCAGTTTAGGAGGCAGTAACTATGGCTACACCTTC.

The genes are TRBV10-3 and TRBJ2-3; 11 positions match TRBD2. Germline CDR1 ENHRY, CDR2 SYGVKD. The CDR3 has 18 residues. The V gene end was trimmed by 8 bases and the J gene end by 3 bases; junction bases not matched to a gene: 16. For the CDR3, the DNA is TGTGCCATCTCGACGCAGCCCTTTAGCGGGGGGGCTACAGATACGCAGTATTTT. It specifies CAISTQPFSGGATDTQYF.

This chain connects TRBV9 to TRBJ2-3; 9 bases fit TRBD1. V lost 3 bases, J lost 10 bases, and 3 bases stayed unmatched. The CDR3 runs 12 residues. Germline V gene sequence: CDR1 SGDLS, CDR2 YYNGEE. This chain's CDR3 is CASSAGTGSQYF. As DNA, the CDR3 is TGTGCCAGCAGCGCCGGGACAGGGTCGCAGTATTTT.

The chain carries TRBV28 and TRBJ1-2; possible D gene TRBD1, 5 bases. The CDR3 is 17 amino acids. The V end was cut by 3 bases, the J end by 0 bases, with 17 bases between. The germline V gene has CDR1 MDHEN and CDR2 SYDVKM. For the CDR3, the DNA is TGTGCCAGCAGTTTGACGGGGGGGTCTGGGGCTAACTATGGCTACACCTTC. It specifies CASSLTGGSGANYGYTF.

CDR3 bases: TGTGCCTGGAGTCCAACCACGAAGCCCTCCTACGAGCAGTACTTC. Residues: CAWSPTTKPSYEQYF. The chain links TRBV30 to TRBJ2-7; no clear D gene. This CDR3 has 15 residues. V lost 2 bases and J 0 bases, leaving 14 bases between the germline ends. Germline values: CDR1 GTSNPN, CDR2 SVGIG (reference sequence).

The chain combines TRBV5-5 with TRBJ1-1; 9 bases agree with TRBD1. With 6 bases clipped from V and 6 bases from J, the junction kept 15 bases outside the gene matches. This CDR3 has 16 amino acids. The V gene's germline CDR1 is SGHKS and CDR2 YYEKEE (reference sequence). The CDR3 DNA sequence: TGTGCCAGCACCGCAAGGGGGACAGGGACTATGGCTGAAGCTTTCTTT. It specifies CASTARGTGTMAEAFF.

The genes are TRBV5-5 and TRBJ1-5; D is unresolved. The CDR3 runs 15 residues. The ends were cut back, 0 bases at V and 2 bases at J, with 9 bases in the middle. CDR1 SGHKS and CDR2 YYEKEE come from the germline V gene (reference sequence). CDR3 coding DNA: TGTGCCAGCAGCTTGGAAGGGAGGGGCAATCAGCCCCAGCATTTT. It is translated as CASSLEGRGNQPQHF.

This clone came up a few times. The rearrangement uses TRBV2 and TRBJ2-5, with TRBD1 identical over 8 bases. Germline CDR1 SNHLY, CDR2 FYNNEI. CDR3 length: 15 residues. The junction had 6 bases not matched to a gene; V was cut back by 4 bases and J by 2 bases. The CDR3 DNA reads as TGTGCCAGCAGTGGAAACAGGGGGGAACAAGAGACCCAGTACTTC. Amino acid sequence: CASSGNRGEQETQYF.

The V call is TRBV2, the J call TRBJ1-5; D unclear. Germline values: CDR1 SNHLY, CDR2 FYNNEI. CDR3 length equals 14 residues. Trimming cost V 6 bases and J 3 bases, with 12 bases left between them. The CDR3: CASSERQINQPQHF. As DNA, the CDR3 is TGTGCCAGCAGCGAGCGGCAGATCAATCAGCCCCAGCATTTT. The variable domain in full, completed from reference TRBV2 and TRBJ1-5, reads EPEVTQTPSHQVTQMGQEVILRCVPISNHLYFYWYRQILGQKVEFLVSFYNNEISEKSEIFDDQFSVERPDGSNFTLKIRSTKLEDSAMYFCASSERQINQPQHFGDGTRLSIL.

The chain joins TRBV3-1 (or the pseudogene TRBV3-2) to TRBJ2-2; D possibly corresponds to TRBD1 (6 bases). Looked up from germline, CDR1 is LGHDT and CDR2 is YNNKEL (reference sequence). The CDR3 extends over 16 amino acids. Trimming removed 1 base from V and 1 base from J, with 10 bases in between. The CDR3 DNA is TGTGCCAGCAGCCAAGCGCAGGGGATGAACACCGGGGAGCTGTTTTTT. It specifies CASSQAQGMNTGELFF.

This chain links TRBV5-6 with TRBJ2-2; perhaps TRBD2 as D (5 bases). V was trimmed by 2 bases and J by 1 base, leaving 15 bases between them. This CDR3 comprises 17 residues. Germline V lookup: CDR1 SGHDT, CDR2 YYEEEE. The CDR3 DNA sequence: TGTGCCAGCAGCTTCCTTCCGGCTAGCAGGAACACCGGGGAGCTGTTTTTT. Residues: CASSFLPASRNTGELFF.

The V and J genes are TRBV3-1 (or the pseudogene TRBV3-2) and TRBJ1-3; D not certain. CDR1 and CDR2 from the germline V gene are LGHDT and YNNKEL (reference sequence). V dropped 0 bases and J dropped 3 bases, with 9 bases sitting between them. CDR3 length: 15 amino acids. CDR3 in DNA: TGTGCCAGCAGCCAAGAGTTGGTCGGTGGAAACACCATATATTTT. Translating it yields CASSQELVGGNTIYF.

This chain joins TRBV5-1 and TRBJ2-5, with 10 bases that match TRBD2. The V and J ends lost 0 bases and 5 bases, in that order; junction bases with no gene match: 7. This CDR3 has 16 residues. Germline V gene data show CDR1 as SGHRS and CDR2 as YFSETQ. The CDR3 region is CASSLESGGAGETQYF. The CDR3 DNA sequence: TGCGCCAGCAGCTTGGAAAGCGGGGGGGCCGGGGAGACCCAGTACTTC. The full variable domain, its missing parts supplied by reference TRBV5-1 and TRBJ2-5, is KAGVTQTPRYLIKTRGQQVTLSCSPISGHRSVSWYQQTPGQGLQFLFEYFSETQRNKGNFPGRFSGRQFSNSRSEMNVSTLELGDSALYLCASSLESGGAGETQYFGPGTRLLVL.

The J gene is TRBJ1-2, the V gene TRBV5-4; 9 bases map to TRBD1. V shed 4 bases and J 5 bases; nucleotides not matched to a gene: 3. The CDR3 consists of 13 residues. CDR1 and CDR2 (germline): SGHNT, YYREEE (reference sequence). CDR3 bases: TGTGCCAGCAGCCCGGGACAGGGATATGGCTACACCTTC. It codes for CASSPGQGYGYTF.